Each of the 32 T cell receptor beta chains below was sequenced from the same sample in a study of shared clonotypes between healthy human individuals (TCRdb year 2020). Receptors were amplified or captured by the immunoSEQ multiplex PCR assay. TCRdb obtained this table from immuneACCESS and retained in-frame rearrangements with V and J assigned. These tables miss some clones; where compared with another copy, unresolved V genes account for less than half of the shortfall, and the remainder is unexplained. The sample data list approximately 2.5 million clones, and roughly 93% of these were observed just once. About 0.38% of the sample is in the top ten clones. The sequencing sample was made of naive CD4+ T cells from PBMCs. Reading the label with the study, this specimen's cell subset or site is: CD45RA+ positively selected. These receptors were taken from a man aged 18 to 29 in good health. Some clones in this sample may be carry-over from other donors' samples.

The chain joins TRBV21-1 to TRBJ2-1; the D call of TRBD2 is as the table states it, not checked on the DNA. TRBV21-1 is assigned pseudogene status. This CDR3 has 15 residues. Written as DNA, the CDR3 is TGTGCCAGCAGCAAAAGTCCGGGAGTCAGGGATGAGCAGTTCTTC. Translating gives CASSKSPGVRDEQFF.

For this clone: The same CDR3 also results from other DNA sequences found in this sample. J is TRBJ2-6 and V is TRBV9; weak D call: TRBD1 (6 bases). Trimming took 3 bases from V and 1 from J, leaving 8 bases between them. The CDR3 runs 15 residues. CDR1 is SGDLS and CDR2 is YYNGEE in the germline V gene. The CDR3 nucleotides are TGTGCCAGCAGCGCAACAGGGTCTGGGGCCAACGTCCTGACTTTC. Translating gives CASSATGSGANVLTF.

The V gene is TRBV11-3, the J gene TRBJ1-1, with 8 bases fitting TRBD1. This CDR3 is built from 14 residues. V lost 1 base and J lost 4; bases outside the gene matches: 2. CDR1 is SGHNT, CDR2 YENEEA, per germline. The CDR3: CASSLGTGITEAFF. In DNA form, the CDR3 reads TGTGCCAGCAGCTTAGGGACAGGGATCACTGAAGCTTTCTTT.

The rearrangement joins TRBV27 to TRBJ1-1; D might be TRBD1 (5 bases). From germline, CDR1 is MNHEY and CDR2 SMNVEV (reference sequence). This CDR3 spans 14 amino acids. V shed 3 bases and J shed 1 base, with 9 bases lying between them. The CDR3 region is CASSFFRENTEAFF. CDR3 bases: TGTGCCAGCAGTTTCTTCAGGGAGAACACTGAAGCTTTCTTT.

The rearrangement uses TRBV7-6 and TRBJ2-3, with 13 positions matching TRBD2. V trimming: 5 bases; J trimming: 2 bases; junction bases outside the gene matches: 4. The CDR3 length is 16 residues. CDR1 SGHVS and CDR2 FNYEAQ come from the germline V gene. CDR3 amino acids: CASSLGTSGNTDTQYF. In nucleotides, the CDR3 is TGTGCCAGCAGCCTAGGGACTAGCGGGAACACAGATACGCAGTATTTT.

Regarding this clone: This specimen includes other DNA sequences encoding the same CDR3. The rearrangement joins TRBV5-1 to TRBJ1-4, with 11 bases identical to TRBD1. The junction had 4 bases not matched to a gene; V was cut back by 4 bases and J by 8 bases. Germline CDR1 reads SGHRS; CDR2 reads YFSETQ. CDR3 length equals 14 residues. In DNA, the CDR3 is TGCGCCAGCAGCACGGGACAGGGGGAAGAAAAACTGTTTTTT. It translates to CASSTGQGEEKLFF.

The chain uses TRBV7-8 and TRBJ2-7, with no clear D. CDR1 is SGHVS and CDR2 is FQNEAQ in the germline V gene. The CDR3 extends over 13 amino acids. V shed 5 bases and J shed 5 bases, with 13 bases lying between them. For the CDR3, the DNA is TGTGCCAGCAGCCTCCCAGGTGCCCACGAGCAGTACTTC. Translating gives CASSLPGAHEQYF.

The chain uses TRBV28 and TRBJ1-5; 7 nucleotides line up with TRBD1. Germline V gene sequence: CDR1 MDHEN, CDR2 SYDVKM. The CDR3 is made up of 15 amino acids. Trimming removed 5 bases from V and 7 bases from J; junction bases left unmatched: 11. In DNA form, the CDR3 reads TGTGCCAGCAGTCCCCCCGACAGGGTTTGGCAGCCCCAGCATTTT. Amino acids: CASSPPDRVWQPQHF.

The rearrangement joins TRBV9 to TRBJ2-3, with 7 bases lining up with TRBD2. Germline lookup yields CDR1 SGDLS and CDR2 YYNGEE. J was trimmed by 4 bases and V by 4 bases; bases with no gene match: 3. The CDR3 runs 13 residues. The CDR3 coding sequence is TGTGCCAGCAGCACACGGGGGGCAGATACGCAGTATTTT. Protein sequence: CASSTRGADTQYF.

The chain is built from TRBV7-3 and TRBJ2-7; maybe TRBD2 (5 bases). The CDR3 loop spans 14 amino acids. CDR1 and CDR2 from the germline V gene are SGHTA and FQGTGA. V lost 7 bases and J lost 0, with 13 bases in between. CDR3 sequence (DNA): TGTGCCAGCACTCCGGCACGGGACTCCTACGAGCAGTACTTC. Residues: CASTPARDSYEQYF.

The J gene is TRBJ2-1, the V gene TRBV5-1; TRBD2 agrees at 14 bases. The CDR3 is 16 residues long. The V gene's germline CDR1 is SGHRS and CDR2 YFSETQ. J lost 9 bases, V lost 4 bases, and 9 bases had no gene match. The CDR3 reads CASSTTPGLAGGEQFF. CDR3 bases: TGCGCCAGCAGCACAACCCCCGGACTAGCGGGAGGTGAGCAGTTCTTC.

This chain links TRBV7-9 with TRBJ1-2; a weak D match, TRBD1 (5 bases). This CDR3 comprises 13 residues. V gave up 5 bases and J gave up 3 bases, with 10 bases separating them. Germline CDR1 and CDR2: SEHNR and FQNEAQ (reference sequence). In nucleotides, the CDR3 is TGTGCCAGCAGCCGGGACCCGCACTATGGCTACACCTTC. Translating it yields CASSRDPHYGYTF.

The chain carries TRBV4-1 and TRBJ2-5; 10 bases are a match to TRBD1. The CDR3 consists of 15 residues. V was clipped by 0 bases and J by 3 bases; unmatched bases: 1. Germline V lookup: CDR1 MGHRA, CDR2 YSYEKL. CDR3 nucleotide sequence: TGCGCCAGCAGCCAAGACGGGACAGGGGAAGAGACCCAGTACTTC. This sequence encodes CASSQDGTGEETQYF.

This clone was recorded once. CDR3 amino acids: CASSLTGDLSYEQYF. CDR3 DNA: TGTGCCAGCAGCCTTACAGGGGACCTCTCCTACGAGCAGTACTTC. The chain uses TRBV7-3 and TRBJ2-7; 7 bases are shared with TRBD1. The length of the CDR3 is 15 residues. CDR1 is SGHTA, CDR2 FQGTGA, per germline. V lost 5 bases to trimming and J lost 0 bases; unmatched junction nucleotides: 7.

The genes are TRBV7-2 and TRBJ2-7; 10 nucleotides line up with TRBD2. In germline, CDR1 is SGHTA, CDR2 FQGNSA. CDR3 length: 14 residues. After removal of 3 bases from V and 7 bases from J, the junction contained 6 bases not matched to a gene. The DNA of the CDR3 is TGTGCCAGCAGCTTCTCTAGCGGGGGAATAGAGCAGTACTTC. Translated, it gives CASSFSSGGIEQYF.

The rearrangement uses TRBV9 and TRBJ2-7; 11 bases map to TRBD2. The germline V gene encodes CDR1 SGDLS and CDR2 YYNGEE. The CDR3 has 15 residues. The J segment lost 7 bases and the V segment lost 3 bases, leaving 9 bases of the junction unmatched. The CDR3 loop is CASSGVTSGSWEQYF. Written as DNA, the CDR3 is TGTGCCAGCAGCGGAGTAACTAGCGGGAGTTGGGAGCAGTACTTC.

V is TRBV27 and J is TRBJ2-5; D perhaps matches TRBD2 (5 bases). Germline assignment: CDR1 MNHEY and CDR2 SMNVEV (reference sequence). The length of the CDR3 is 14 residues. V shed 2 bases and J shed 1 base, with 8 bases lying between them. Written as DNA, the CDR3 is TGTGCCAGCAGTTTAAAGAGGGCCCAAGAGACCCAGTACTTC. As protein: CASSLKRAQETQYF.

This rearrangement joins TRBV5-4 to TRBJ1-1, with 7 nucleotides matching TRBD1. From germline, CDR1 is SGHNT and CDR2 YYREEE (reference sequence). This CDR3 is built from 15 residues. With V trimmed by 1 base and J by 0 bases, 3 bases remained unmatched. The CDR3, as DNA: TGTGCCAGCAGCTTGCGACAGGGCATGAACACTGAAGCTTTCTTT. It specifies CASSLRQGMNTEAFF.

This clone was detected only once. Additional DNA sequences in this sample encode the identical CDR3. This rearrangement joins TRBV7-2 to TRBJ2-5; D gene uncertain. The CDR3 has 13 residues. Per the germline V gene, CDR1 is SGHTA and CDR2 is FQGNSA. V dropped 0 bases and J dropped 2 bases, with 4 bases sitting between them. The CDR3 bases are TGTGCCAGCAGCTTAGCCCGTCAAGAGACCCAGTACTTC. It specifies CASSLARQETQYF.

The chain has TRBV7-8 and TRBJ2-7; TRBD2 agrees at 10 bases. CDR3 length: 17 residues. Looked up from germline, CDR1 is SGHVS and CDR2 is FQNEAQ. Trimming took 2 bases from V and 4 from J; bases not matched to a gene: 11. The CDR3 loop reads CASSLKRLAGELYEQYF. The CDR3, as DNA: TGTGCCAGCAGCTTAAAACGCCTAGCGGGAGAGTTATACGAGCAGTACTTC.

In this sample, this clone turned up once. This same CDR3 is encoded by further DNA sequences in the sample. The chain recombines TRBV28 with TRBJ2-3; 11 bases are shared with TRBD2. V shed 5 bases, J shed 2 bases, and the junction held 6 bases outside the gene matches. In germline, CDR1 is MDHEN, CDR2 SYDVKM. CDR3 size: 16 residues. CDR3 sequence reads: CASSSGLAGFTDTQYF. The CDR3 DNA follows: TGTGCCAGCAGTAGCGGACTAGCGGGTTTCACAGATACGCAGTATTTT.

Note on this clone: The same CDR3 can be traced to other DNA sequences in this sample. This CDR3 is CASSLAGYEQYF. DNA of the CDR3: TGTGCCAGCAGTTTAGCGGGGTATGAGCAGTACTTC. V gene TRBV28 combines with J gene TRBJ2-7, with D perhaps TRBD2 (6 bases). V lost 2 bases and J 7 bases, leaving 9 bases between the germline ends. This CDR3 contains 12 residues. Germline V gives CDR1 MDHEN, CDR2 SYDVKM.

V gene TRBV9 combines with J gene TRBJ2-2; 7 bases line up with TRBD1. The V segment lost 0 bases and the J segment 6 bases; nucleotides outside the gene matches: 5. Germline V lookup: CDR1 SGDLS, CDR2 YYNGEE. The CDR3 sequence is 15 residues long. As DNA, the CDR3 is TGTGCCAGCAGCGTAGATCCGGGGACAGCCGGGGAGCTGTTTTTT. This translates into CASSVDPGTAGELFF.

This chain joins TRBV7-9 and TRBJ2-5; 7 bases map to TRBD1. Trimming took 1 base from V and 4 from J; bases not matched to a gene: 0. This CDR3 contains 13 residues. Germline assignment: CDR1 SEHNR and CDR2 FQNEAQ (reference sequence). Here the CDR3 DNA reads TGTGCCAGCAGCTTAGAGGGGGCAGAGACCCAGTACTTC. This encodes CASSLEGAETQYF. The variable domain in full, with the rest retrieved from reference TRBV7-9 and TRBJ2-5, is DTGVSQNPRHKITKRGQNVTFRCDPISEHNRLYWYRQTLGQGPEFLTYFQNEAQLEKSRLLSDRFSAERPKGSFSTLEIQRTEQGDSAMYLCASSLEGAETQYFGPGTRLLVL.

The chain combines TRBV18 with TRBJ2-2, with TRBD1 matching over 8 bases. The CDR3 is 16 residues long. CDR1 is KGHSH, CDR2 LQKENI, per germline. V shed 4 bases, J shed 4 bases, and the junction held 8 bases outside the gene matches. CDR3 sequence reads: CASSLTGQGGTGELFF. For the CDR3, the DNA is TGTGCCAGCTCACTAACCGGACAGGGAGGCACCGGGGAGCTGTTTTTT.

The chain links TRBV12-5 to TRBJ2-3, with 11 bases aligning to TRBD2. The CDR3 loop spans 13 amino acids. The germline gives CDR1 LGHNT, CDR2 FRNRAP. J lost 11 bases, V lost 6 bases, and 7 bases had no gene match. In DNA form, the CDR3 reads TGTGCTAGTGGCCCGATAGCGGGAGGGATGCAGTATTTT. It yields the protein CASGPIAGGMQYF. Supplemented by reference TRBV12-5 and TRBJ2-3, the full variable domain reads DARVTQTPRHKVTEMGQEVTMRCQPILGHNTVFWYRQTMMQGLELLAYFRNRAPLDDSGMPKDRFSAEMPDATLATLKIQPSEPRDSAVYFCASGPIAGGMQYFGPGTRLTVL.

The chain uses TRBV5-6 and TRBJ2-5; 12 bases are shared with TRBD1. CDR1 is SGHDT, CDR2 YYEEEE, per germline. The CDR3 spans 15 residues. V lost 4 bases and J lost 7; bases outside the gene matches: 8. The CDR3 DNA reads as TGTGCCAGCAGCCCGGGACAGGGGGCCCTAGGGACCCAGTACTTC. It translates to CASSPGQGALGTQYF.

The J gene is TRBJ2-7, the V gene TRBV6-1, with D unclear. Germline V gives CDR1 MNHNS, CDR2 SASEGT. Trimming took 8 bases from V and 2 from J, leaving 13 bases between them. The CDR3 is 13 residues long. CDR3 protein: CASAWALTYEQYF. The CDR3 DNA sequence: TGTGCCAGCGCTTGGGCTCTCACCTACGAGCAGTACTTC.

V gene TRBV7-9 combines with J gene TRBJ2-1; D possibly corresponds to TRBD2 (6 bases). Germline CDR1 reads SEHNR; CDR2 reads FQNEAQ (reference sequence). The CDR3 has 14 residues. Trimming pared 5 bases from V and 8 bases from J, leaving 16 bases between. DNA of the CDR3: TGTGCCAGCAGCGCGGGACTCGTCGTCGATGAGCAGTTCTTC. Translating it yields CASSAGLVVDEQFF.

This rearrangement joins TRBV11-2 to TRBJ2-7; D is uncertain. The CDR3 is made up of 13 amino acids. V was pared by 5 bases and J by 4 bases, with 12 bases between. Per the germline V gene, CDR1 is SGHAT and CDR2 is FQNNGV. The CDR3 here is CASSALTRYEQYF. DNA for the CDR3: TGTGCCAGCAGCGCACTTACGAGGTACGAGCAGTACTTC. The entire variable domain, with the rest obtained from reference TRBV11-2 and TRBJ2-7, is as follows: EAGVAQSPRYKIIEKRQSVAFWCNPISGHATLYWYQQILGQGPKLLIQFQNNGVVDDSQLPKDRFSAERLKGVDSTLKIQPAKLEDSAVYLCASSALTRYEQYFGPGTRLTVT.

CDR3 residues: CASSLVHGPETQYF. The CDR3 DNA reads TGCGCCAGCAGCTTAGTACACGGACCGGAGACCCAGTACTTC. The rearrangement uses TRBV5-1 and TRBJ2-5; unclear D gene. The V gene's germline CDR1 is SGHRS and CDR2 YFSETQ. The CDR3 sequence is 14 residues long. V was cut by 2 bases and J by 5 bases, with 13 bases left in between.

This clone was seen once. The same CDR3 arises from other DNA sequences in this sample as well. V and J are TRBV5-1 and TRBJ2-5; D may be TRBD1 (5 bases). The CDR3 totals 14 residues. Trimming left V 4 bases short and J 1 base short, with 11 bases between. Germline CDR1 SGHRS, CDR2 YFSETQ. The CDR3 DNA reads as TGCGCCAGCAGCCAGGGCCCGGGCCAAGAGACCCAGTACTTC. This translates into CASSQGPGQETQYF.